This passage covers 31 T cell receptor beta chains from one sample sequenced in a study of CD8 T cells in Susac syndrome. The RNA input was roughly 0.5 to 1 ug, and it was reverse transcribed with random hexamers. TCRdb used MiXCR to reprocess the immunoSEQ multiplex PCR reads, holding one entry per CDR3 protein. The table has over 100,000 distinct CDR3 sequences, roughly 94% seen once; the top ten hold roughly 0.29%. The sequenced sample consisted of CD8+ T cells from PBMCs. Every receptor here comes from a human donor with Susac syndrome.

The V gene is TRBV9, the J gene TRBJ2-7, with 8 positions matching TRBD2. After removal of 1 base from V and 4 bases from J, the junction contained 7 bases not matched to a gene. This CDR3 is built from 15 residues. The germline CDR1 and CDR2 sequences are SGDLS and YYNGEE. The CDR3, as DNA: TGTGCCAGCAGCGTATCGCCTAGCGGGTTATACGAGCAGTACTTC. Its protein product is CASSVSPSGLYEQYF.

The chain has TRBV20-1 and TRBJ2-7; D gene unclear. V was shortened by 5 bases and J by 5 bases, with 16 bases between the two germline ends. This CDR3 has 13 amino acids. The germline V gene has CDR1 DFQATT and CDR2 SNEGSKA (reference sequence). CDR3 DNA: TGCAGTGCTCGAGTGGGGAATTTCGACGAGCAGTACTTC. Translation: CSARVGNFDEQYF.

CDR3 amino acids: CASSLGGRGSNQPQHF. The CDR3 nucleotides read TGTGCCAGCAGTTTAGGGGGCCGCGGTAGCAATCAGCCCCAGCATTTT. The J gene is TRBJ1-5, the V gene TRBV12-3 or TRBV12-4; TRBD1 might be the D (5 bases). There are 16 residues in the CDR3. V lost 1 base and J lost 0, with 10 bases in between.

The CDR3 sequence is CSVEGRGDSPYEQYF. In DNA, the CDR3 is TGCAGCGTTGAGGGACGTGGGGATTCGCCTTACGAGCAGTACTTC. This chain links TRBV29-1 with TRBJ2-7, with D perhaps assigned TRBD1 or TRBD2 (5 bases each). The CDR3 runs to 15 residues. Trimming shortened V by 3 bases and J by 4 bases, and 19 bases separated the two germline ends. Germline-derived CDR1 and CDR2 are SQVTM and ANQGSEA.

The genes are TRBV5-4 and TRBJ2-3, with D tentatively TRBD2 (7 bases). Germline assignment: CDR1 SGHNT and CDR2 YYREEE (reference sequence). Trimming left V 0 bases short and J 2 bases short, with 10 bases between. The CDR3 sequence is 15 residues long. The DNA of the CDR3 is TGTGCCAGCAGCTTGGGGGGGGGCCTCACAGATACGCAGTATTTT. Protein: CASSLGGGLTDTQYF. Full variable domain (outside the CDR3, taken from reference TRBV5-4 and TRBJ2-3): ETGVTQSPTHLIKTRGQQVTLRCSSQSGHNTVSWYQQALGQGPQFIFQYYREEENGRGNFPPRFSGLQFPNYSSELNVNALELDDSALYLCASSLGGGLTDTQYFGPGTRLTVL.

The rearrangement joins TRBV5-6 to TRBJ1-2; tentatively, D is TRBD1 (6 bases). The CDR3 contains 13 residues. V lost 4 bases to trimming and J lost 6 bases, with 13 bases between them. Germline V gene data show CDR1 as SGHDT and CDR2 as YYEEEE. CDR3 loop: CASSPTEGDGYTF. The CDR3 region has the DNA TGTGCCAGCAGCCCGACCGAGGGGGATGGCTACACCTTC.

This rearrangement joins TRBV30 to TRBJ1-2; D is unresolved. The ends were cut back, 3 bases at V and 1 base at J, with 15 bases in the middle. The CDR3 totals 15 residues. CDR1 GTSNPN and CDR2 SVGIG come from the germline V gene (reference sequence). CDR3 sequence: CAWRTTEEINYGYTF. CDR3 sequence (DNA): TGTGCCTGGAGGACTACAGAAGAGATTAACTATGGCTACACCTTC.

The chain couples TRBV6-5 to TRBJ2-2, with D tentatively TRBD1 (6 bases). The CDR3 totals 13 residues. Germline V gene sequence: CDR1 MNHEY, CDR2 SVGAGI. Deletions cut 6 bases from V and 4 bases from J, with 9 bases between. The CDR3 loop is CASSGTSTGELFF. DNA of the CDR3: TGTGCCAGCAGCGGGACAAGCACCGGGGAGCTGTTTTTT.

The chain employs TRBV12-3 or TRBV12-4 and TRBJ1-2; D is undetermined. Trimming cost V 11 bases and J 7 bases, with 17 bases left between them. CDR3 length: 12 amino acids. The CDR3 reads CACSAGSGGYTF. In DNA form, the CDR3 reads TGTGCCTGCTCTGCGGGGTCGGGTGGCTACACCTTC.

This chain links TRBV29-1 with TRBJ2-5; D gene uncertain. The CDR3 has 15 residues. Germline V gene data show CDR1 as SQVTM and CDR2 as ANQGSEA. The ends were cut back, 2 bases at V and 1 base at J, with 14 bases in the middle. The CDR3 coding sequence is TGCAGCGTTGAACGAGAAGGTCAGATCCAAGAGACCCAGTACTTC. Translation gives CSVEREGQIQETQYF.

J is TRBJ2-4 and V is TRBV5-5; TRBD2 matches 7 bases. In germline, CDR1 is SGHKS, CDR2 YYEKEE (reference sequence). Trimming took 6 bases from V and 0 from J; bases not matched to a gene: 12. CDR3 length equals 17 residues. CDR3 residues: CASNPRGEGSAKNIQYF. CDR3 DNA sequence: TGTGCCAGCAACCCCCGGGGGGAGGGATCAGCCAAAAACATTCAGTACTTC.

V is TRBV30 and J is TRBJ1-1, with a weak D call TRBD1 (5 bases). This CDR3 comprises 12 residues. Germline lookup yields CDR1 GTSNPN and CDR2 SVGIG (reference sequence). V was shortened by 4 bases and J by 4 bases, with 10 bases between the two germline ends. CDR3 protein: CAWNQGITEAFF. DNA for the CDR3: TGTGCCTGGAATCAGGGTATCACTGAAGCTTTCTTT.

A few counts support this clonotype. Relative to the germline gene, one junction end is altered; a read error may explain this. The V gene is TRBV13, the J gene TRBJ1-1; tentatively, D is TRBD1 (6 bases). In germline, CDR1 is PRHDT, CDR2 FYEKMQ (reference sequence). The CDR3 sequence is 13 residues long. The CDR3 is CASSLGGGTEAFF. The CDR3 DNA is TGTGCCAGCAGTTTAGGGGGAGGCACTGAAGCTTTCTTT.

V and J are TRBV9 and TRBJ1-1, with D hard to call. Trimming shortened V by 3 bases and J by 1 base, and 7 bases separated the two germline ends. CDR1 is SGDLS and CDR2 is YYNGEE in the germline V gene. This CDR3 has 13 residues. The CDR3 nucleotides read TGTGCCAGCAGCGGTACACAGAACACTGAAGCTTTCTTT. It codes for CASSGTQNTEAFF. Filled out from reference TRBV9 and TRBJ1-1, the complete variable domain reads DSGVTQTPKHLITATGQRVTLRCSPRSGDLSVYWYQQSLDQGLQFLIQYYNGEERAKGNILERFSAQQFPDLHSELNLSSLELGDSALYFCASSGTQNTEAFFGQGTRLTVV.

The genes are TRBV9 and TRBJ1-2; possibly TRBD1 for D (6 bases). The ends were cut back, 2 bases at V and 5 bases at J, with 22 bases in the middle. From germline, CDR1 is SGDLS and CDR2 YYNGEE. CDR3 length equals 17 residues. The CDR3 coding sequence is TGTGCCAGCAGCGTCACGCTGACAGGTGACCTCGGGTATGGCTACACCTTC. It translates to CASSVTLTGDLGYGYTF. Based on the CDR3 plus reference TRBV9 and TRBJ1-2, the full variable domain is DSGVTQTPKHLITATGQRVTLRCSPRSGDLSVYWYQQSLDQGLQFLIQYYNGEERAKGNILERFSAQQFPDLHSELNLSSLELGDSALYFCASSVTLTGDLGYGYTFGSGTRLTVV.

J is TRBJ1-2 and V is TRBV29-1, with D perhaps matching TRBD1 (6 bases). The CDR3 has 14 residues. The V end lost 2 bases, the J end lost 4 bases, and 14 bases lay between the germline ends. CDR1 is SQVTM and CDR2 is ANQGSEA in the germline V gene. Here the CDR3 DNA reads TGCAGCGTTGAACCTCGGGGGCTCCTCTATGGCTACACCTTC. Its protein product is CSVEPRGLLYGYTF.

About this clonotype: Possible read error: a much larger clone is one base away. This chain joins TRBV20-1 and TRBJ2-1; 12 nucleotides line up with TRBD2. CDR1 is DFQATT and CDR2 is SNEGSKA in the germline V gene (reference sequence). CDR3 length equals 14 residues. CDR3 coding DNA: TGCAGTGCTCCGGGGACTAGCGGGTACAATGAGCCGTTCTTC. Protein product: CSAPGTSGYNEPFF.

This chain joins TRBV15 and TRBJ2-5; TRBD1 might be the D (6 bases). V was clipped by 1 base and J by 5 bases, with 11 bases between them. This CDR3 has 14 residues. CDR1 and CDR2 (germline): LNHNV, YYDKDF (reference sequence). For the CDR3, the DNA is TGTGCCACCAGCAGAGTACGGCAGGGGGAGACCCAGTACTTC. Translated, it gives CATSRVRQGETQYF.

This chain's CDR3 is CASSLGTGQGNQPQHF. The CDR3 DNA reads as TGCGCCAGCAGCTTGGGGACCGGACAGGGCAATCAGCCCCAGCATTTT. This chain uses TRBV5-1 with TRBJ1-5; TRBD1 agrees at 7 bases. Germline-derived CDR1 and CDR2 are SGHRS and YFSETQ. The junction had 5 bases not matched to a gene; V was cut back by 0 bases and J by 2 bases. The CDR3 covers 16 residues.

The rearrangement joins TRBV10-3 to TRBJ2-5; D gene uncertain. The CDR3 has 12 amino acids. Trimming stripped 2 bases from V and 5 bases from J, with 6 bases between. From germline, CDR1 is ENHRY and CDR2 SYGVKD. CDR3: CAISEVQETQYF. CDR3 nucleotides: TGTGCCATCAGTGAGGTCCAGGAGACCCAGTACTTC.

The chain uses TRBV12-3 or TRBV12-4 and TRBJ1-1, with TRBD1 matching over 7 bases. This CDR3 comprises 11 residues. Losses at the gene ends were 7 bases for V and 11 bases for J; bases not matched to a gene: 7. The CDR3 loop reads CASNTGEEAFF. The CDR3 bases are TGTGCCAGCAATACAGGGGAGGAGGCTTTCTTT.

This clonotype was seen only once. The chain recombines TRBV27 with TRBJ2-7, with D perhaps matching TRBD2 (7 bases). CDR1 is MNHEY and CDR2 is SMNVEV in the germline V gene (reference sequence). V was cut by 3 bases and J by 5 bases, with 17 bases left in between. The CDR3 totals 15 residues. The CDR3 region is CASSLGGGFGHEQYF. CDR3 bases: TGTGCCAGCAGTTTGGGAGGGGGGTTCGGGCACGAGCAGTACTTC.

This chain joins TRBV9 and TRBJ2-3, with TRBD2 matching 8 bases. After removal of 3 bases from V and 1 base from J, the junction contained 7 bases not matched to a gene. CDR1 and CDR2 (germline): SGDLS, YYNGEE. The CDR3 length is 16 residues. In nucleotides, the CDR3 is TGTGCCAGCAGCGCGGCCGTGACTAGCGGCACAGATACGCAGTATTTT. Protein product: CASSAAVTSGTDTQYF. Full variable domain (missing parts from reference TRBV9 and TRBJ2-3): DSGVTQTPKHLITATGQRVTLRCSPRSGDLSVYWYQQSLDQGLQFLIQYYNGEERAKGNILERFSAQQFPDLHSELNLSSLELGDSALYFCASSAAVTSGTDTQYFGPGTRLTVL.

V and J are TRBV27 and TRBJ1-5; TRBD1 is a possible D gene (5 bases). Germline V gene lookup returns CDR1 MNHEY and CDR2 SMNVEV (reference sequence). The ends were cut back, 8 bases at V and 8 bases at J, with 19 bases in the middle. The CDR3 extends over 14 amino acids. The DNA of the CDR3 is TGTGCCAGCCGCATTCTAGGGGCGGGTGAGCCCCAGCATTTT. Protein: CASRILGAGEPQHF.

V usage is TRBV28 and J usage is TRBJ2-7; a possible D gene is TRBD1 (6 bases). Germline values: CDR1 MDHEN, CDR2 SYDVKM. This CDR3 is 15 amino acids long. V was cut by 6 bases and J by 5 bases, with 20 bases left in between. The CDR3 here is CASRLTPAGAHEQYF. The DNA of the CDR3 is TGTGCCAGCAGACTCACTCCTGCAGGGGCCCACGAGCAGTACTTC.

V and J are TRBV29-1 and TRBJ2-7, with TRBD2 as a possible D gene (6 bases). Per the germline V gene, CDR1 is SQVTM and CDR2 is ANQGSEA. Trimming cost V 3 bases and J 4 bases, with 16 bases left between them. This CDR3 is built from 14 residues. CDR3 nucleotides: TGCAGCGTTGAGGGGCGGGGTGAAGGTTACGAGCAGTACTTC. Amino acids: CSVEGRGEGYEQYF.

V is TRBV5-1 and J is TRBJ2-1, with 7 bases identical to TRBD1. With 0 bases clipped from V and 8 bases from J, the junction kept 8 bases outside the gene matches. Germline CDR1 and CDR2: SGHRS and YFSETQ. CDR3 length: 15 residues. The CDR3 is CASSLEGAGWDEQFF. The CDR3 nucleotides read TGCGCCAGCAGCTTGGAGGGGGCGGGTTGGGATGAGCAGTTCTTC.

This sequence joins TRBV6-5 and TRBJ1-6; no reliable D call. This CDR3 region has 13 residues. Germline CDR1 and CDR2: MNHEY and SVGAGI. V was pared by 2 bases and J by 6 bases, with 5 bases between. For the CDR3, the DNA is TGTGCCAGCAGTTACAATGCTAATTCACCCCTCCACTTT. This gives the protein CASSYNANSPLHF.

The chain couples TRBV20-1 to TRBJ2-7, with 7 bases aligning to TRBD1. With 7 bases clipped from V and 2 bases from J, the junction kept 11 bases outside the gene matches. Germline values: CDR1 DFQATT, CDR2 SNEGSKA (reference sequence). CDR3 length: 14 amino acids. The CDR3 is CSVRSDRITYEQYF. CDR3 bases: TGCAGTGTTCGTTCGGACAGGATTACCTACGAGCAGTACTTC.

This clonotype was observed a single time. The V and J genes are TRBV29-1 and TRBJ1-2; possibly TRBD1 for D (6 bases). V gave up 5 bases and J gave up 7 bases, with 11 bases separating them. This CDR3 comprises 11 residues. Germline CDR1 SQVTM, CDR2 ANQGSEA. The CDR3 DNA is TGCAGCGTTCCAGGGGAGTCTGGCTACACCTTC. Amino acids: CSVPGESGYTF.

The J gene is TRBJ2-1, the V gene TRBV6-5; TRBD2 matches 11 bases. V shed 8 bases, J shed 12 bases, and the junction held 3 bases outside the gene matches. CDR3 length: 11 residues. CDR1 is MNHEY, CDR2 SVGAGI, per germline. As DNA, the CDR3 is TGTGCCAGCCTAGCGGGGGGCAGGCAGTTCTTC. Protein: CASLAGGRQFF.